The rows below give T cell receptor beta chains drawn from one sample of a study of Ad26.COV2.S vaccination and SARS-CoV-2 variants. Using immunoSEQ multiplex PCR, the repertoire was profiled, and TCRdb retains in-frame clones only, with some absent. The sample carries over 450,000 clones, about 88% recorded once. The input for sequencing was peripheral blood, taken in a trial of Ad26.COV2.S vaccine versus placebo. The receptors originated from a person aged 18 to 65 who received the Ad26.COV2.S COVID-19 vaccine or a placebo. Both conserved end residues are part of each CDR3.

cdr3_length	v_call	j_call	cdr3_aa
14	TRBV19	TRBJ1-1	CASSLAGLVTEAFF
15	TRBV19	TRBJ2-1	CASSPGGSSIIEQFF
18	TRBV19	TRBJ2-6	CASSMLLQGFSGANVLTF
15	TRBV7-9	TRBJ2-1	CASSLGRGGYNEQFF
13	TRBV19	TRBJ2-5	CASRLEGSGTQYF
15	TRBV10-3	TRBJ2-2	CAISDPDIRTGELFF
12	TRBV28	TRBJ1-6	CASSLTNSPLHF
14	TRBV6-5	TRBJ1-4	CASSYGLSNEKLFF
16	TRBV5-1	TRBJ2-3	CASSLWGRDVADTQYF
14	TRBV7-9	TRBJ2-5	CASSAGATWETQYF
13	TRBV7-2	TRBJ1-5	CASSTLEGQPQHF
14	TRBV29-1	TRBJ2-7	CSVAPRPQSYEQYF
13	TRBV28	TRBJ1-5	CASSLKGNQPQHF
14	TRBV7-2	TRBJ1-2	CASRTSGVNYGYTF
16	TRBV19	TRBJ2-7	CASSPPPGQGRLEQYF
13	TRBV6-5	TRBJ2-5	CASSKGGEETQYF
14	TRBV27	TRBJ1-2	CASSFGSSNYGYTF
18	TRBV14	TRBJ2-5	CASSQDRTPRKAQETQYF
14	TRBV2	TRBJ1-2	CASRRTGSLYGYTF
14	TRBV20-1	TRBJ1-1	CSASNPRRGTEAFF
16	TRBV27	TRBJ2-7	CASSAGLAGVSYEQYF
17	TRBV5-4	TRBJ2-5	CASSPQGLAGYRETQYF
19	TRBV21-1	TRBJ2-1	CASSKGRKRRPSSYNEQFF